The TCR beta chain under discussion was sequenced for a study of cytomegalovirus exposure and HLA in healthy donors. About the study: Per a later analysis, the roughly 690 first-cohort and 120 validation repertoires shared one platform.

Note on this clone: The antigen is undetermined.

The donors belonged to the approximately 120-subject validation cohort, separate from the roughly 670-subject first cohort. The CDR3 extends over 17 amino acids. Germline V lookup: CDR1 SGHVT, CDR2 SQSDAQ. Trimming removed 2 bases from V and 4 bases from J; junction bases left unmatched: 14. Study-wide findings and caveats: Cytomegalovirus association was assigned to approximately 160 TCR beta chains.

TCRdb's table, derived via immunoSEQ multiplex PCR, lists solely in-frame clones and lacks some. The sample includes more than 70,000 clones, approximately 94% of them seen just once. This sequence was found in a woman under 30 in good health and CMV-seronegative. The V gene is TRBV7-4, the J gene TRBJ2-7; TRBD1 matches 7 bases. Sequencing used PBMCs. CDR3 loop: CASSLYPTGFIRYEQYF. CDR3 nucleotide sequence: TGTGCCAGCAGCTTATACCCGACAGGGTTTATCAGGTACGAGCAGTACTTC.